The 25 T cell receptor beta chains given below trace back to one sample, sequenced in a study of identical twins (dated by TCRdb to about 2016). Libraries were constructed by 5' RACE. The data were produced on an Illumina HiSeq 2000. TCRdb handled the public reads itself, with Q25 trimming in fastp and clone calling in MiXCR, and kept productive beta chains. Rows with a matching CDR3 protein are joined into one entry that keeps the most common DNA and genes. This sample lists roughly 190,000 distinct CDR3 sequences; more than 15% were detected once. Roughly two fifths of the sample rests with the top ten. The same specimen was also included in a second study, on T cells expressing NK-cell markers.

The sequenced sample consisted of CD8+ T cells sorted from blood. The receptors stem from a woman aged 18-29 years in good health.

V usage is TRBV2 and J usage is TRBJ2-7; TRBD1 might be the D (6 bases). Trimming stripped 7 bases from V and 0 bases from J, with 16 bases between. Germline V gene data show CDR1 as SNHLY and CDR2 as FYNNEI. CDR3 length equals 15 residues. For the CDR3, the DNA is TGTGCCAGCATGGTCTGGGGGCGTACCTCCTACGAGCAGTACTTC. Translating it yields CASMVWGRTSYEQYF.

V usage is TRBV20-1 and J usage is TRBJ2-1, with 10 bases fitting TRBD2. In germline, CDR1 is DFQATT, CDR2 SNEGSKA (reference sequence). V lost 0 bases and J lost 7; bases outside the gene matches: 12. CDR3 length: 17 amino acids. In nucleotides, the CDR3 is TGCAGTGCTAGAGAGGAGGGAGCTAGCGGGAGTTTAAATGAGCAGTTCTTC. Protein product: CSAREEGASGSLNEQFF.

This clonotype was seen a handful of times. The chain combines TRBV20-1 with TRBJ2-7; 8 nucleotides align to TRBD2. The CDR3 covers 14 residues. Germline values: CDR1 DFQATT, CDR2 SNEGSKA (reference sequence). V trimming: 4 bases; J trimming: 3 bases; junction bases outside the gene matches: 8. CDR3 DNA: TGCAGTGCTACCCAAACTAGCGGAGGCTACGAGCAGTACTTC. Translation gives CSATQTSGGYEQYF.

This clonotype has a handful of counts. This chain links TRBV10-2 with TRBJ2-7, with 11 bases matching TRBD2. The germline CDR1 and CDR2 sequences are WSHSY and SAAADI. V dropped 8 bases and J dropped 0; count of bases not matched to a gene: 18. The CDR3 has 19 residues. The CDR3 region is CASGGTSGLAVRSSYEQYF. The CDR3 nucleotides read TGCGCCAGCGGGGGGACCTCGGGACTAGCGGTTAGAAGCTCCTACGAGCAGTACTTC.

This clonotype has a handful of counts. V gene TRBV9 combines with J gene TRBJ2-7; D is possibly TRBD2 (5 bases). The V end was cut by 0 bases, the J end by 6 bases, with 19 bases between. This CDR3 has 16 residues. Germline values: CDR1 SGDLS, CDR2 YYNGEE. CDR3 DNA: TGTGCCAGCAGCGTAGAGATCTCGGGTCTAGCCGGCGAGCAGTACTTC. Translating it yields CASSVEISGLAGEQYF.

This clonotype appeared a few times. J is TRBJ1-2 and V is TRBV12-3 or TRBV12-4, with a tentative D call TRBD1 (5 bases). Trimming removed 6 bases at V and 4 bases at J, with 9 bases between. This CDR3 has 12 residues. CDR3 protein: CASSSGTYGYTF. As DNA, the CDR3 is TGTGCCAGCAGCTCAGGGACCTATGGCTACACCTTC.

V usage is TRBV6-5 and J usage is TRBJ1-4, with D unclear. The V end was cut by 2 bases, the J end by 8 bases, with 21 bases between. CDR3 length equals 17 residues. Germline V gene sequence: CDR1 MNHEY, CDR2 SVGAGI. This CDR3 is CASSYRHPEGRQEKLFF. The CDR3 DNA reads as TGTGCCAGCAGTTACCGACATCCGGAAGGGAGGCAGGAAAAACTGTTTTTT.

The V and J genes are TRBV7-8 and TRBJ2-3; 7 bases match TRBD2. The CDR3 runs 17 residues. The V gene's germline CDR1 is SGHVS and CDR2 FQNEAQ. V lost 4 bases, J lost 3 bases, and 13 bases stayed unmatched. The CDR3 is CASSSWDRGDGTDTQYF. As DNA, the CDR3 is TGTGCCAGCAGCTCCTGGGACCGGGGGGACGGGACAGATACGCAGTATTTT.

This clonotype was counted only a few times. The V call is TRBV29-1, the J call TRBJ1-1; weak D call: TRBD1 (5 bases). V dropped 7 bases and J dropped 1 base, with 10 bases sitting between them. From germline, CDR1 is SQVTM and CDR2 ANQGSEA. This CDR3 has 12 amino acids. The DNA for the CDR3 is TGCAGCGCAGGAAGGGGGAACACTGAAGCTTTCTTT. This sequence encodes CSAGRGNTEAFF.

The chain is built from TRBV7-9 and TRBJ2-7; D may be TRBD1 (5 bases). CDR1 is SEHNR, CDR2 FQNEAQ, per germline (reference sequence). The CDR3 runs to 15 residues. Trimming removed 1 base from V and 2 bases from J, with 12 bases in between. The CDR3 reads CASSLGKRGTYEQYF. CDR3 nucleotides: TGTGCCAGCAGCTTAGGTAAAAGGGGTACCTACGAGCAGTACTTC.

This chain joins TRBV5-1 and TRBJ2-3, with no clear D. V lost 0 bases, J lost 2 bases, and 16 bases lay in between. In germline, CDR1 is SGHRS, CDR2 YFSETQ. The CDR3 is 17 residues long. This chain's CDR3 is CASSLGLGPLHTDTQYF. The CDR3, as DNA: TGCGCCAGCAGCTTGGGTCTAGGCCCCCTTCACACAGATACGCAGTATTTT.

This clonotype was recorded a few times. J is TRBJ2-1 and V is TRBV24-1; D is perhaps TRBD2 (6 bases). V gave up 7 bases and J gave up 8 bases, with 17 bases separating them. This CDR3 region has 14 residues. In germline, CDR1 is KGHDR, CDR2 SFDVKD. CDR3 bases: TGTGCCACCAGCGGGACTTCCCAGTTGGATGAGCAGTTCTTC. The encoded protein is CATSGTSQLDEQFF.

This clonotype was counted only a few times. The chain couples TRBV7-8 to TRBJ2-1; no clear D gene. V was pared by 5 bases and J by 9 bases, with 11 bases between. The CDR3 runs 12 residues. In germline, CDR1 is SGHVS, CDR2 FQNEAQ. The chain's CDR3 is CASSRPPVEQFF. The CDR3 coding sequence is TGTGCCAGCAGCCGGCCCCCTGTTGAGCAGTTCTTC.

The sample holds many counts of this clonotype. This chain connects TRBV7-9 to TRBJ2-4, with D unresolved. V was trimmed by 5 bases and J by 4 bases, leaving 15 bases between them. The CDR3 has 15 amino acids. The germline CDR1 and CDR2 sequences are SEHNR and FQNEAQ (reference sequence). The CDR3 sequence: CASSPPLVGKNIQYF. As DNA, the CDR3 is TGTGCCAGCAGCCCTCCCCTAGTGGGGAAAAACATTCAGTACTTC.

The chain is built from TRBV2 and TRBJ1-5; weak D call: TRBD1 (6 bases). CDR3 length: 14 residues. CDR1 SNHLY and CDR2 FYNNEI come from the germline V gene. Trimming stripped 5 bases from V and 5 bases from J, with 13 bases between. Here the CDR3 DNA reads TGTGCCAGCAGTAGGGAGGGGGACCATCAGCCCCAGCATTTT. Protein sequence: CASSREGDHQPQHF.

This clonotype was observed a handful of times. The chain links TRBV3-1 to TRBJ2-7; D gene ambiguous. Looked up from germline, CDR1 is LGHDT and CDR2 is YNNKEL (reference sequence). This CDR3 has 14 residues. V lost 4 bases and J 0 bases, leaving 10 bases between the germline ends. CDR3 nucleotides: TGTGCCAGCAGCCCCGGAGACGCCTCCTACGAGCAGTACTTC. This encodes CASSPGDASYEQYF.

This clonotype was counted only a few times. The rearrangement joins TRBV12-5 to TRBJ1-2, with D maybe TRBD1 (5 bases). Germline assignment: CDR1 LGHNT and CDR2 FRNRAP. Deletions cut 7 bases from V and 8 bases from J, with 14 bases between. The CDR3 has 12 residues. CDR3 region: CASAMGPEGYTF. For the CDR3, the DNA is TGTGCTAGTGCCATGGGACCTGAAGGCTACACCTTC.

CDR3 DNA: TGTGCCAGCAGTTTTAAGGCTGGGACCCAGTACTTC. This sequence encodes CASSFKAGTQYF. This chain uses TRBV27 with TRBJ2-5; D is unclear. The ends were cut back, 3 bases at V and 7 bases at J, with 9 bases in the middle. Per germline, CDR1 MNHEY and CDR2 SMNVEV (reference sequence). This CDR3 has 12 residues.

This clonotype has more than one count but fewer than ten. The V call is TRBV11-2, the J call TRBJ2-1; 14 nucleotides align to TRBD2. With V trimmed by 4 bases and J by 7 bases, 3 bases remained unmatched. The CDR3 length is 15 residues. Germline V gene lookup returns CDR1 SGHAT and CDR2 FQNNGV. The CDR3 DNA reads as TGTGCCAGCAGCTCGGGACTAGCGGGGGTGAATGAGCAGTTCTTC. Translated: CASSSGLAGVNEQFF.

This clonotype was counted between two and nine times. CDR3: CAVYRPNTEAFF. The CDR3 region has the DNA TGTGCCGTCTACAGGCCAAACACTGAAGCTTTCTTT. The genes are TRBV12-3 or TRBV12-4 and TRBJ1-1; a possible D gene is TRBD1 (5 bases). Trimming stripped 11 bases from V and 2 bases from J, with 12 bases between. There are 12 residues in the CDR3.

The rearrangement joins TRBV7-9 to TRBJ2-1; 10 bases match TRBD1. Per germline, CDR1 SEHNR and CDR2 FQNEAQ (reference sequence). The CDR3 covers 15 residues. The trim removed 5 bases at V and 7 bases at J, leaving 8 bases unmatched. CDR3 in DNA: TGTGCCAGCAGCCCCGGACAGGGGGTTCCGAATGAGCAGTTCTTC. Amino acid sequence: CASSPGQGVPNEQFF.

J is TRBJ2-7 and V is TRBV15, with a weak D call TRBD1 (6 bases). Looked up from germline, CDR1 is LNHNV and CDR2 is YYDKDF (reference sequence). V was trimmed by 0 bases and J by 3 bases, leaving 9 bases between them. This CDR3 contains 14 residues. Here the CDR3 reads CATSRETGSYEQYF. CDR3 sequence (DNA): TGTGCCACCAGCAGAGAAACAGGGAGCTACGAGCAGTACTTC.

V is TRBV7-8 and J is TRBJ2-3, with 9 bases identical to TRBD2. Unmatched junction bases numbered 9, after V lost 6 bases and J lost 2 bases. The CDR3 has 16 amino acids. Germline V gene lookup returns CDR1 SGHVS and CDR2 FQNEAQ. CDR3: CASRQSGTSPTDTQYF. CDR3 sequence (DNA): TGTGCCAGCAGACAATCCGGGACTAGCCCCACAGATACGCAGTATTTT.

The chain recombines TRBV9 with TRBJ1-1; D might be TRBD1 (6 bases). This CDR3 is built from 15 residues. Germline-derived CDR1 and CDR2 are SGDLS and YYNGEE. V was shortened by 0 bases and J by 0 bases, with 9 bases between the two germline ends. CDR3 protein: CASSVGGGLNTEAFF. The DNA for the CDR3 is TGTGCCAGCAGCGTAGGAGGGGGGCTGAACACTGAAGCTTTCTTT.

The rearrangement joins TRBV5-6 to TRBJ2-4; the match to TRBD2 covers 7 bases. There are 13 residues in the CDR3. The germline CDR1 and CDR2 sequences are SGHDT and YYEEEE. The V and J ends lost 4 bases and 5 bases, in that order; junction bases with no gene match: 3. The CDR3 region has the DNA TGTGCCAGCAGCAGGGCGGGGGAAAACATTCAGTACTTC. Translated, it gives CASSRAGENIQYF. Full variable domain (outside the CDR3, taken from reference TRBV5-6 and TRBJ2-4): DAGVTQSPTHLIKTRGQQVTLRCSPKSGHDTVSWYQQALGQGPQFIFQYYEEEERQRGNFPDRFSGHQFPNYSSELNVNALLLGDSALYLCASSRAGENIQYFGAGTRLSVL.